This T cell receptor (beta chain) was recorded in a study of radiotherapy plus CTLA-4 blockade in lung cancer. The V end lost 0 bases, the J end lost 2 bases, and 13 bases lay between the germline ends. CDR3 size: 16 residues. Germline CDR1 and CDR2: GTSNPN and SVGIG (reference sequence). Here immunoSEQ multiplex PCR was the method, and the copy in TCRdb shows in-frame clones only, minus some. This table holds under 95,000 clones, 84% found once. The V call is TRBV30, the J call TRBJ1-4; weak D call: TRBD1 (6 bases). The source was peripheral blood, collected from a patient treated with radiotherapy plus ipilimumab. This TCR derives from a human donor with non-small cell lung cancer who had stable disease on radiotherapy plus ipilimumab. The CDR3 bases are TGTGCCTGGAGTGTACCGAGGGGGGGGACTAATGAAAAACTGTTTTTT. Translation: CAWSVPRGGTNEKLFF.